A single sample is the source of the 3 T cell receptor beta chains below, sequenced in a study of blood T cell repertoires in COVID-19. Produced via immunoSEQ multiplex PCR; TCRdb's table is partial and in-frame only. The profile covers over 150,000 clones, with about 80% appearing a single time and about 7.3% taken by the ten largest. Sample: PBMCs or T cells enriched from blood (not recorded which). Receptor source: a man between 45 and 60 years old who had recovered from COVID-19.

The chain employs TRBV11-2 and TRBJ2-2, with 11 bases matching TRBD2. The CDR3 runs 18 residues. J lost 2 bases, V lost 5 bases, and 10 bases had no gene match. Germline CDR1 SGHAT, CDR2 FQNNGV. CDR3 bases: TGTGCCAGCAGCCCTATACGACTAGCGGGGACCAACACCGGGGAGCTGTTTTTT. Translation: CASSPIRLAGTNTGELFF.

This chain joins TRBV7-9 and TRBJ1-6, with D possibly TRBD1 on 6 matching bases. CDR1 SEHNR and CDR2 FQNEAQ come from the germline V gene (reference sequence). V lost 4 bases, J lost 3 bases, and 10 bases lay in between. There are 15 residues in the CDR3. CDR3 DNA sequence: TGTGCCAGCAGCTCAGTGGGACACTATAATTCACCCCTCCACTTT. Its translation is CASSSVGHYNSPLHF.

The chain uses TRBV6-2 or TRBV6-3 and TRBJ1-5, with D unclear. The V end lost 8 bases, the J end lost 7 bases, and 18 bases lay between the germline ends. Germline values: CDR1 MNHEY, CDR2 SVGEGT. The CDR3 covers 14 residues. The CDR3 loop is CASRPATAGQPQHF. For the CDR3, the DNA is TGTGCCAGCCGCCCTGCAACGGCGGGGCAGCCCCAGCATTTT.